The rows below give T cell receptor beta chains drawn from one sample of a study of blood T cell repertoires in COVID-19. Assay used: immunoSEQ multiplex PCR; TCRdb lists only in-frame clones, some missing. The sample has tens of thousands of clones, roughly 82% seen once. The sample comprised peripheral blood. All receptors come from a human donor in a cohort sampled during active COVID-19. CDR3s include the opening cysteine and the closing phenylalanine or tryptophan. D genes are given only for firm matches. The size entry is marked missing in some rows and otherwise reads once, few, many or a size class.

TGTGCCAGCCGTACAGCAGATAATGAGCAGTTCTTC	CASRTADNEQFF	TRBJ2-1	NA	TRBV6-5	NA
TGTGCCAGCAAGAAGTCAGGGCCACGTGAAGCTTTCTTT	CASKKSGPREAFF	TRBJ1-1	NA	TRBV2	NA
TGTGCCAGCAGTAGGTCCGGGACAGGGACCTACGAGCAGTACTTC	CASSRSGTGTYEQYF	TRBJ2-7	NA	TRBV25-1	TRBD1
TGTGCCATCGGCCCGGGGAATCAGCCCCAGCATTTT	CAIGPGNQPQHF	TRBJ1-5	NA	TRBV2	NA
TGTGCCAGCAGCAAAGAAAATAGCGGAAACACCGGGGAGCTGTTTTTT	CASSKENSGNTGELFF	TRBJ2-2	NA	TRBV21-1	NA
TGTGCCAGCTCACCGACTGGGGACAGGGGGTATGGCTACACCTTC	CASSPTGDRGYGYTF	TRBJ1-2	NA	TRBV18	TRBD1
TGTGCCAGCAGCTCACAGGAATATACGCAGTATTTT	CASSSQEYTQYF	TRBJ2-3	once	TRBV5-6	NA
TGTGCCATCAGGGGGGACAATTCCTACGAGCAGTACTTC	CAIRGDNSYEQYF	TRBJ2-7	NA	TRBV10-3	NA
TGCGCCAGCAGCTTGGAACAGACTAATTCACCCCTCCACTTT	CASSLEQTNSPLHF	TRBJ1-6	NA	TRBV5-1	NA
TGTGCCAGCAGCCCAGGGGAACGGGGCTACACCTTC	CASSPGERGYTF	TRBJ1-2	few	TRBV6-5	NA
TGTGCCAGCAGCGGGATTAGACACAGCGGGTATGGCTACACCTTC	CASSGIRHSGYGYTF	TRBJ1-2	NA	TRBV11-2	NA
TGTGCCAGTGTTAGCGGGAGAGGGGACACAGATACGCAGTATTTT	CASVSGRGDTDTQYF	TRBJ2-3	NA	TRBV2	TRBD2
TGTGCCAGTAGTCTAACCCCAGAGCGGGGTCAGCCCCAGCATTTT	CASSLTPERGQPQHF	TRBJ1-5	NA	TRBV19	NA
TGTGCCAGCAGTCTGAGGTCGGGGGAGCAGTTCTTC	CASSLRSGEQFF	TRBJ2-1	NA	TRBV7-3	NA
TGTGCCAGCAGTTACCGGACTAGCGGGAGTGGATACGAGCAGTACTTC	CASSYRTSGSGYEQYF	TRBJ2-7	NA	TRBV6-5	TRBD2
TGTGCCAGCAGTCTCGCGGGAGTTAACGACGATGAGCAGTTCTTC	CASSLAGVNDDEQFF	TRBJ2-1	NA	TRBV28	TRBD2
TGTGCCAGCAGCACTCGAAGCGGGAGGGTGAATGAGCAGTTCTTC	CASSTRSGRVNEQFF	TRBJ2-1	NA	TRBV7-2	TRBD2
TGCGCCAGCAGCTGGGTCAGGGGGAATGAGCAGTTCTTC	CASSWVRGNEQFF	TRBJ2-1	NA	TRBV10-1	TRBD1
TGTGCCAGCAGTTCGACAATTCTCACTGAAGCTTTCTTT	CASSSTILTEAFF	TRBJ1-1	once	TRBV28	NA
TGTGCCAGCAGCTCTGGCCCAACCGGGAAGGAGCAGTTCTTC	CASSSGPTGKEQFF	TRBJ2-1	NA	TRBV11-3	NA
TGTGCCTGGACAGGGGGTGGGGAGACCCAGTACTTC	CAWTGGGETQYF	TRBJ2-5	NA	TRBV30	TRBD1
TGTGCCAGCAACCCCCCGGGACTAAGGGAGCAGTTCTTC	CASNPPGLREQFF	TRBJ2-1	NA	TRBV6-5	TRBD2
TGTGCCAGCAGCCCTACCGGGACAGACGTAGATACGCAGTATTTT	CASSPTGTDVDTQYF	TRBJ2-3	once	TRBV11-2	TRBD1
TGCGCCAGCAGCCAAGAATATCGGCGACAGGGGGAAACTTACGAGCAGTACTTC	CASSQEYRRQGETYEQYF	TRBJ2-7	NA	TRBV4-3	TRBD1
TGTGCCAGCAGTTTTAGTGGAGCTGACTATGGCTACACCTTC	CASSFSGADYGYTF	TRBJ1-2	NA	TRBV28	NA
TGTGCCAGCAGCCCCTTTGTGAGGGTCCGAGAGACCCAGTACTTC	CASSPFVRVRETQYF	TRBJ2-5	NA	TRBV5-5	NA
TGTGCCAGCAGTTACTCTAGCGGGACTGTAGAGGAGCAGTTCTTC	CASSYSSGTVEEQFF	TRBJ2-1	NA	TRBV6-5	TRBD2
TGTGCCATCAGCACCGGGACAGGGGGCGATCAGCCCCAGCATTTT	CAISTGTGGDQPQHF	TRBJ1-5	NA	TRBV10-3	TRBD1
TGCGCCAGCAGCTTGGACTCTCCAGGCGACAATGAGCAGTTCTTC	CASSLDSPGDNEQFF	TRBJ2-1	NA	TRBV5-1	NA
TGTGCCAGCAGCCGAGACTCCCTCTCGGGGTACGAGCAGTACTTC	CASSRDSLSGYEQYF	TRBJ2-7	NA	TRBV6-5	NA
TGTGCCAGCAGCTTAGAGGGACAGGGCCCTTACGAGCAGTACTTC	CASSLEGQGPYEQYF	TRBJ2-7	NA	TRBV11-3	TRBD1
TGCAGCGTTGAACAGTCCTACGAGCAGTACTTC	CSVEQSYEQYF	TRBJ2-7	NA	TRBV29-1	NA
TGTGCCAGCAGCCAACCACAAGCCAGGGGAGATACGCAGTATTTT	CASSQPQARGDTQYF	TRBJ2-3	NA	TRBV3-1/TRBV3-2	NA
TGTGCCAGCAGCAGCCCGCTCGGGGCAACTAATGAAAAACTGTTTTTT	CASSSPLGATNEKLFF	TRBJ1-4	few	TRBV28	NA
TGTGCCAGCAGCGAGATATCACCCCTCCACTTT	CASSEISPLHF	TRBJ1-6	NA	TRBV6-5	NA
TGTGCCAGCAGCTTAGACGGACAGAACAATCAGCCCCAGCATTTT	CASSLDGQNNQPQHF	TRBJ1-5	few	TRBV7-3	NA
TGTGCCACCAGTGAACCGCAGGAACCTTTCCCTATTAATAAAAACATGAACACTGAAGCTTTCTTT	CATSEPQEPFPINKNMNTEAFF	TRBJ1-1	few	TRBV24-1	NA
TGTGCTAGTGGTTTGGTACGTGACGGGAGGGTCACAGATACGCAGTATTTT	CASGLVRDGRVTDTQYF	TRBJ2-3	NA	TRBV12-5	TRBD2
TGTGCCAGCAGTCCTCTAGCGGGAGTCAACGAGCAGTACTTC	CASSPLAGVNEQYF	TRBJ2-7	NA	TRBV6-5	TRBD2
TGTGCCAGCAGGCCTCTAGCGGGAGGGTCCAATGAGCAGTTCTTC	CASRPLAGGSNEQFF	TRBJ2-1	NA	TRBV6-5	TRBD2
TGTGCCAGTAGGGCCTCAGTCTCTGGGGCCAACGTCCTGACTTTC	CASRASVSGANVLTF	TRBJ2-6	NA	TRBV19	NA
TGTGCCAGCAGCCAAGATTGGGCTAGCGCCACAGATACGCAGTATTTT	CASSQDWASATDTQYF	TRBJ2-3	NA	TRBV3-1/TRBV3-2	NA
TGTGCCAGCAGCTTTGGTAGCGGGAGTGGGCCAGATACGCAGTATTTT	CASSFGSGSGPDTQYF	TRBJ2-3	NA	TRBV7-8	TRBD2
TGTGCCAGCAGTGACGAACTAGAAGGTGAGCAGTTCTTC	CASSDELEGEQFF	TRBJ2-1	NA	TRBV6-4	NA
TGTGCCAGCAGCTTTGGACAATCCTACGAGCAGTACTTC	CASSFGQSYEQYF	TRBJ2-7	once	TRBV11-2	NA
TGTGCCAGCAGCCCTGGAGGGACTTTGGGTGAGACCCAGTACTTC	CASSPGGTLGETQYF	TRBJ2-5	NA	TRBV9	NA
TGTGCCAGCAGCCAAGAGATGTCGGCTAGCGGGAGAACCGAGCAGTTCTTC	CASSQEMSASGRTEQFF	TRBJ2-1	NA	TRBV4-2	TRBD2
TGTGCCAGCAGTTTAGCGGGAGGGCCCCGCACAGATACGCAGTATTTT	CASSLAGGPRTDTQYF	TRBJ2-3	NA	TRBV6-6	TRBD2
TGTGCCACCCTGGAGGGGGGGGCAGAAAATAATTCACCCCTCCACTTT	CATLEGGAENNSPLHF	TRBJ1-6	NA	TRBV24-1	NA
TGTGCCAGCAGTCTGAGTGGGGCGGGACAGCCCCAGCATTTT	CASSLSGAGQPQHF	TRBJ1-5	few	TRBV6-5	NA
TGTGCCAGTAGTTCCCCCCGGTCGGGTGCGGGCTATGGCTACACCTTC	CASSSPRSGAGYGYTF	TRBJ1-2	NA	TRBV19	NA
TGTGCCAGCAGCCGTGAACAGGTAGCCAAAAACATTCAGTACTTC	CASSREQVAKNIQYF	TRBJ2-4	NA	TRBV6-1	NA
TGTGCCAGCAGTTCGGGACAGGAAGAGACCCAGTACTTC	CASSSGQEETQYF	TRBJ2-5	NA	TRBV28	TRBD1
TGCGCCAGCAGTATATCCGGACGGGATAGCAATCAGCCCCAGCATTTT	CASSISGRDSNQPQHF	TRBJ1-5	NA	TRBV5-1	NA
TGCAGCGTCTCGACAGGGAAGGGGGAGACCCAGTACTTC	CSVSTGKGETQYF	TRBJ2-5	NA	TRBV29-1	TRBD1